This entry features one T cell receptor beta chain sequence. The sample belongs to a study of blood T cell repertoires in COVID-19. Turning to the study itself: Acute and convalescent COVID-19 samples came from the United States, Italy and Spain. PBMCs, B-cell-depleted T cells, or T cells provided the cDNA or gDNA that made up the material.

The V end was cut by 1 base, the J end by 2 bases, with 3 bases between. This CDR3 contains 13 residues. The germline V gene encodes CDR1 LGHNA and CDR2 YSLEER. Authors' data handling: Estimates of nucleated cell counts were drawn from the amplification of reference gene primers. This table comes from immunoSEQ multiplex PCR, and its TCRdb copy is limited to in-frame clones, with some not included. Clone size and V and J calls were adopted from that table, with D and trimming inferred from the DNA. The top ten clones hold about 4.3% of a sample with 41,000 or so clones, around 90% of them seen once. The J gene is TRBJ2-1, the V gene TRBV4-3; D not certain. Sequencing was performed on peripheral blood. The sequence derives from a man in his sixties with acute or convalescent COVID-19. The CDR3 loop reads CASSQVAYNEQFF. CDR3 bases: TGCGCCAGCAGCCAAGTAGCCTACAATGAGCAGTTCTTC.